A single TCR beta chain is shown here with its context. The repertoire was sequenced with immunoSEQ multiplex PCR; TCRdb's copy has only in-frame clones and lacks some. Here the sample spans 100,000 to 150,000 clones, about 90% being singletons. The sample belongs to a study of T cell responses to AZD1222 COVID-19 vaccine. This CDR3 contains 13 residues. Trimming pared 1 base from V and 5 bases from J, leaving 8 bases between. Germline V gene lookup returns CDR1 MNHEY and CDR2 SMNVEV (reference sequence). The rearrangement links TRBV27 to TRBJ1-1; D is unresolved. The sequence came from an adult in good health. This sample comprised peripheral blood, obtained on day 0 of AZD1222 vaccination. The DNA of the CDR3 is TGTGCCAGCAGTTTATATCTGGGAACTGAAGCTTTCTTT. This gives the protein CASSLYLGTEAFF.